This T cell receptor beta chain appears in the sequencing data of a study of blood T cells in healthy people across ages (dated by TCRdb to about 2015). For the study in its entirety: Template switching captured roughly one uniquely barcoded TCR beta cDNA molecule per two T cells in model experiments. The study measured age-related changes in TCR beta repertoire diversity using deep sequencing normalized with unique cDNA molecular identifiers. The donors were divided into four age groups: young (average about 15 years), middle-aged (roughly 42), aged (around 67) and long-lived (roughly 88). Using the same blood draw, the study looked at two additional independent replicas of 1 million unique cDNA reads for two donors, one aged 18 to 30 and the other aged 80 or older. General conclusions and limits of the study: Because profiling used bulk unsorted PBMCs, naive and antigen-experienced compartments could not be compared conclusively. Observed TCR beta diversity per million T cells fell roughly linearly with age, and a significant reduction was already apparent by age approximately 41. Estimates of total diversity based on one million sequenced T cells were regarded as lower bounds and as underestimates. Donor CMV infection status was unknown, potentially confounding age-related changes in expanded clonotypes. The percentage of naive T cells measured by flow cytometry correlated strongly with observed TCR beta diversity. Compared with the aged group, the long-lived group had more naive CD4+ T cells, fewer expanded clones and increased TCR diversity, a pattern suggesting age selection.

Measured from the cysteine to the phenylalanine, the CDR3 is 14 residues long. The entry retains the CDR3 DNA only, 42 bases that are in frame from base 1. V is shortened by 3 bases, J by 4 bases, and the region joining them spans 12 bases. CDR1 SNHLY and CDR2 FYNNEI were looked up in the germline V gene. Concerning this clonotype itself: The target of this receptor is not known. No base quality values were provided; no much bigger clone lies one nucleotide off.

Systemically healthy Caucasian individuals from Russia, some 40 in total and aged roughly 6 to 100 years, were included as donors. Each donor gave around 9 milliliters of peripheral blood, collected into EDTA-treated Vacutainer tubes. Ficoll-Paque density-gradient centrifugation was used to isolate PBMCs, with at least 6 million obtained per sample. Trizol reagent was used to extract total RNA from the PBMCs, yielding at least 6 micrograms per sample. The percentages of naive CD45RAhigh/CD27high T cells were determined by flow cytometry on a PBMC aliquot from every donor. The library was prepared using 5' RACE. Instrument on record: Illumina HiSeq 2500. A second PCR of 7 to 11 cycles was performed with a sample-barcoded 5' primer and a J-beta primer mix. A unique molecular identifier was introduced onto each TCR beta cDNA molecule by a template-switch 5' adaptor carrying 12 random nucleotides. At least 2.5 million CDR3-containing paired-end reads were obtained from each sample. First-strand cDNA was synthesized from all RNA with the Mint cDNA synthesis kit, primed by a TRBC-specific oligonucleotide. Following uracil-DNA glycosylase treatment, all cDNA underwent a first 18-cycle PCR with the universal primers M1SS and BC2_uni_R. In the source study's methods: Each sample was normalized by randomly selecting 1 million high-quality reads, each carrying a distinct molecular identifier. Reads with shared molecular identifiers were discarded instead of being binned into consensus sequences. CDR3 identification, clonotype clustering and error correction used MiTCR with a Q25 quality threshold and the strictest error-elimination algorithm. A nonparametric unseen species model using Euler transformation provided a lower-bound estimate of total TCR beta diversity. Starting from the raw public reads, TCRdb applied fastp trimming at Q25, assembled clones with MiXCR and retained in-frame beta chains. CDR3 protein duplicates are merged, each entry listing the most common genes and DNA. Here the V and J calls rest on TCRdb's processing, not on the authors' analysis. The sample includes hundreds of thousands of distinct CDR3 sequences, with more than 20% observed a single time. Roughly 9.4% of the sample is taken by the ten largest.

These data were also filed under a second study, of T cells of mothers and their children. The second study's authors report: Donors were nine systemically healthy Caucasian individuals: three mothers and their six children. cDNA synthesis used all of the extracted RNA, with 1.5 ug of RNA in each 15 ul reaction. Sample barcodes and 2-4 random nucleotides were added via the M1S primer in the second PCR. Over 9.5 million TCR beta CDR3 reads were obtained for each mother, and 2.5 million to 3 million reads were obtained for each child. TCR recombination output is similarly shaped by thymic selection in related and unrelated pairs, with a minor effect exerted by inherited differences. Related mother-child pairs always showed normalized repertoire overlap that was slightly higher than in unrelated mother-child pairs, though the difference was never significant. No persistent microchimeric T cell clones were found, with a detection sensitivity of roughly 92 clones per million clonotypes. In the study, deep NGS was used to compare the TCR beta repertoires of mothers and children, and features distinguishing related mother-child pairs from unrelated individuals were sought. Mothers averaged roughly 40 +/- 4 years of age and children averaged around 10 +/- 4 years. After adapters were ligated using NEBNext reagents, the libraries underwent 100+100 nt paired-end sequencing on an Illumina HiSeq 2000. Mother and child libraries were prepared a month apart and sequenced in separate runs to prevent cross-contamination. Each donor had between roughly 450,000 and 2,100,000 distinct TCR beta clonotypes identified. Naive TCR beta clonotypes were estimated from low-frequency clonotypes matched to each donor's FACS-determined naive share, without sorting.

The source material was blood. The source is a boy under 18 in good health. Recombination joined TRBV2 with TRBJ1-2; the D gene remains uncertain. The DNA sequence is TGTGCCAGCAGTGACACCCGGACGGGCTATGGCTACACCTTC. It translates as CASSDTRTGYGYTF.